This TCR beta chain was identified in a study of blood T cell repertoires in COVID-19. Study overall: Sources were T cells, B-cell-depleted T cells, or PBMCs; the material itself was cDNA or gDNA.

The CDR3 runs to 13 residues. Germline V gene sequence: CDR1 SGHRS, CDR2 YFSETQ. J lost 4 bases, V lost 4 bases, and 3 bases had no gene match. In the study's own analysis: Amplification of reference gene primers was used by the study to estimate nucleated cell counts. Only in-frame clones appear in the TCRdb table, and some are missing; sequencing was by immunoSEQ multiplex PCR. That table gives V, J and clone size, and the DNA gave D and trimming. The data show 40,000 or so clones, 91% seen once. What was sequenced was peripheral blood. The chain carries TRBV5-1 and TRBJ2-7, with 9 nucleotides matching TRBD2. The TCR was taken from a woman in her twenties or thirties in a cohort sampled during active COVID-19. CDR3 sequence reads: CASSLTSGYEQYF. CDR3 DNA sequence: TGCGCCAGCAGCCTAACTAGCGGGTACGAGCAGTACTTC. Looking up the rest from reference TRBV5-1 and TRBJ2-7 gives the full variable domain: KAGVTQTPRYLIKTRGQQVTLSCSPISGHRSVSWYQQTPGQGLQFLFEYFSETQRNKGNFPGRFSGRQFSNSRSEMNVSTLELGDSALYLCASSLTSGYEQYFGPGTRLTVT.